Presented here are 31 T cell receptor beta chains from one specimen sequenced in a study of OX40 agonist ivuxolimab in advanced cancers. The protocol was immunoSEQ multiplex PCR, while the TCRdb copy is restricted to in-frame clones and leaves out a portion. The profile shows roughly 20,000 clones, around 85% of them singletons. The sample in question was CD4+ or CD8+ T cells sorted from blood, obtained in a trial of the OX40 agonist ivuxolimab. All receptors derive from an adult with an advanced solid tumor such as melanoma, head and neck, liver or kidney cancer.

This sequence joins TRBV18 and TRBJ2-7; 11 nucleotides line up with TRBD1. The CDR3 spans 15 residues. The J segment lost 7 bases and the V segment lost 6 bases, leaving 11 bases of the junction unmatched. CDR1 KGHSH and CDR2 LQKENI come from the germline V gene. The CDR3 sequence: CASSVGQGGEREQYF. Here the CDR3 DNA reads TGTGCCAGCTCGGTGGGACAGGGGGGCGAAAGGGAGCAGTACTTC.

The CDR3: CASSLVAALSTDTQYF. CDR3 nucleotide sequence: TGCGCCAGCAGCTTGGTTGCGGCCCTTAGCACAGATACGCAGTATTTT. This chain connects TRBV5-1 to TRBJ2-3; D gene ambiguous. Germline loops: CDR1 SGHRS, CDR2 YFSETQ. The CDR3 consists of 16 residues. V dropped 0 bases and J dropped 0 bases, with 11 bases sitting between them.

This rearrangement joins TRBV7-8 to TRBJ2-1; D ambiguous. This CDR3 region has 13 residues. The ends were cut back, 4 bases at V and 5 bases at J, with 9 bases in the middle. Germline lookup yields CDR1 SGHVS and CDR2 FQNEAQ. The CDR3 sequence is CASSYGRNNEQFF. The CDR3, as DNA: TGTGCCAGCAGCTACGGACGGAACAATGAGCAGTTCTTC.

V usage is TRBV6-4 and J usage is TRBJ2-5; 10 positions match TRBD1. V trimming: 6 bases; J trimming: 5 bases; junction bases outside the gene matches: 6. This CDR3 contains 14 residues. The germline CDR1 and CDR2 sequences are MRHNA and SNTAGT. CDR3: CASSLTGGAETQYF. In DNA, the CDR3 is TGTGCCAGCAGCCTGACAGGGGGCGCGGAGACCCAGTACTTC.

The V gene is TRBV11-1, the J gene TRBJ2-1; TRBD2 matches 9 bases. CDR3 size: 16 residues. Per germline, CDR1 SGHAT and CDR2 FQDESV (reference sequence). J lost 5 bases, V lost 3 bases, and 8 bases had no gene match. This chain's CDR3 is CASSLRGGTSNNEQFF. CDR3 bases: TGTGCCAGCAGCTTGAGAGGCGGGACTAGCAACAATGAGCAGTTCTTC.

This sequence joins TRBV11-3 and TRBJ1-1; 7 bases line up with TRBD1. Trimming took 4 bases from V and 0 from J; bases not matched to a gene: 5. The germline CDR1 and CDR2 sequences are SGHNT and YENEEA. The CDR3 runs 15 residues. For the CDR3, the DNA is TGTGCCAGCAGCTCTACCGGGACAGTGAACACTGAAGCTTTCTTT. It encodes CASSSTGTVNTEAFF. Supplemented by reference TRBV11-3 and TRBJ1-1, the full variable domain reads EAGVVQSPRYKIIEKKQPVAFWCNPISGHNTLYWYLQNLGQGPELLIRYENEEAVDDSQLPKDRFSAERLKGVDSTLKIQPAELGDSAVYLCASSSTGTVNTEAFFGQGTRLTVV.

This clone was detected a few times. The chain combines TRBV18 with TRBJ2-3; 9 bases fit TRBD1. V trimming: 4 bases; J trimming: 7 bases; junction bases outside the gene matches: 9. CDR3 size: 15 residues. Per germline, CDR1 KGHSH and CDR2 LQKENI. Written as DNA, the CDR3 is TGTGCCAGCTCACTACGGACAGGGGAAGTGAATACGCAGTATTTT. Translating gives CASSLRTGEVNTQYF. Supplemented by reference TRBV18 and TRBJ2-3, the full variable domain reads NAGVMQNPRHLVRRRGQEARLRCSPMKGHSHVYWYRQLPEEGLKFMVYLQKENIIDESGMPKERFSAEFPKEGPSILRIQQVVRGDSAAYFCASSLRTGEVNTQYFGPGTRLTVL.

J is TRBJ2-7 and V is TRBV10-3; D is perhaps TRBD2 (6 bases). The CDR3 loop spans 14 amino acids. Per germline, CDR1 ENHRY and CDR2 SYGVKD. With 3 bases removed from V and 0 bases from J, the gap between germline ends came to 9 bases. CDR3 sequence: CAISELADSYEQYF. In DNA, the CDR3 is TGTGCCATCAGTGAATTAGCGGACTCCTACGAGCAGTACTTC.

The genes are TRBV5-1 and TRBJ2-7; 9 positions match TRBD1. The CDR3 contains 14 residues. Germline V CDR1 and CDR2: SGHRS, YFSETQ. The junction had 4 bases not matched to a gene; V was cut back by 4 bases and J by 2 bases. The CDR3 DNA is TGCGCCAGCAGCAAGGGACAGGGAACCTACGAGCAGTACTTC. It codes for CASSKGQGTYEQYF.

The chain combines TRBV6-6 with TRBJ1-4; 9 bases map to TRBD1. The CDR3 is 14 residues long. Germline CDR1 reads MNHNY; CDR2 reads SVGAGI (reference sequence). Unmatched junction bases numbered 5, after V lost 6 bases and J lost 6 bases. This CDR3 reads CASSKTGGDEKLFF. CDR3 nucleotides: TGTGCCAGCAGCAAGACAGGGGGTGATGAAAAACTGTTTTTT.

In DNA form, the CDR3 reads TGTGCCAGCAGCTTATCGAGAACCAGTTTCCCCGTCCGGGAGTTCTTC. As protein: CASSLSRTSFPVREFF. The V call is TRBV5-5, the J call TRBJ2-1; the D is unclear. The CDR3 contains 16 residues. From germline, CDR1 is SGHKS and CDR2 YYEKEE (reference sequence). The V end lost 2 bases, the J end lost 14 bases, and 26 bases lay between the germline ends. The full variable domain, its missing parts supplied by reference TRBV5-5 and TRBJ2-1, is DAGVTQSPTHLIKTRGQQVTLRCSPISGHKSVSWYQQVLGQGPQFIFQYYEKEERGRGNFPDRFSARQFPNYSSELNVNALLLGDSALYLCASSLSRTSFPVREFFGPGTRLTVL.

Points on this clone: At one of its ends the junction is not consistent with the germline gene, which may arise from a read error. This chain joins TRBV7-7 and TRBJ2-1, with 11 bases aligning to TRBD2. CDR3 length: 16 amino acids. Germline V gene data show CDR1 as SSHAT and CDR2 as FNYEAQ (reference sequence). The CDR3 spells CASSHGSSGGTSEQFF. Here the CDR3 DNA reads TGTGCTAGCAGCCATGGGTCTAGCGGGGGGACTAGTGAGCAGTTCTTC.

The J gene is TRBJ1-2, the V gene TRBV19, with 8 bases that match TRBD1. The junction had 3 bases not matched to a gene; V was cut back by 4 bases and J by 2 bases. CDR1 is LNHDA, CDR2 SQIVND, per germline (reference sequence). The CDR3 is 14 amino acids. CDR3 sequence: CASSTDRANYGYTF. The CDR3 nucleotides read TGTGCCAGTAGTACGGACAGGGCGAACTATGGCTACACCTTC.

The chain links TRBV25-1 to TRBJ2-1; TRBD1 agrees at 8 bases. The CDR3 totals 17 residues. Trimming removed 4 bases from V and 2 bases from J; junction bases left unmatched: 10. Germline V gene data show CDR1 as MGHDK and CDR2 as SYGVNS. CDR3 DNA: TGTGCCAGCAGTGTTGTGGGGACAGGAGTCGCCTACAATGAGCAGTTCTTC. Its protein product is CASSVVGTGVAYNEQFF. The full variable domain, with the rest looked up from reference TRBV25-1 and TRBJ2-1, is EADIYQTPRYLVIGTGKKITLECSQTMGHDKMYWYQQDPGMELHLIHYSYGVNSTEKGDLSSESTVSRIRTEHFPLTLESARPSHTSQYLCASSVVGTGVAYNEQFFGPGTRLTVL.

The rearrangement joins TRBV7-9 to TRBJ2-5; unclear D gene. The CDR3 is 14 residues long. Trimming left V 3 bases short and J 1 base short, with 9 bases between. Germline loops: CDR1 SEHNR, CDR2 FQNEAQ (reference sequence). CDR3 region: CASSFESGQETQYF. The DNA for the CDR3 is TGTGCCAGCAGCTTCGAGAGTGGCCAAGAGACCCAGTACTTC.

This chain connects TRBV11-3 to TRBJ1-5; D unresolved. Deletions cut 3 bases from V and 3 bases from J, with 9 bases between. Germline CDR1 is SGHNT and CDR2 is YENEEA. The CDR3 sequence is 14 residues long. The CDR3 bases are TGTGCCAGCAGCTTGGAAGGAGACAATCAGCCCCAGCATTTT. Amino acid sequence: CASSLEGDNQPQHF.

The rearrangement joins TRBV29-1 to TRBJ2-1, with 11 bases matching TRBD2. The germline CDR1 and CDR2 sequences are SQVTM and ANQGSEA. V shed 3 bases, J shed 6 bases, and the junction held 7 bases outside the gene matches. The CDR3 has 15 amino acids. The CDR3 DNA reads as TGCAGCGTTGAGACTAGCGGGGTTTGGGCCAATGAGCAGTTCTTC. Protein: CSVETSGVWANEQFF.

The chain is built from TRBV7-9 and TRBJ1-4, with D possibly TRBD1 on 5 matching bases. The V end was cut by 4 bases, the J end by 1 base, with 10 bases between. CDR3 size: 15 residues. From germline, CDR1 is SEHNR and CDR2 FQNEAQ (reference sequence). In DNA form, the CDR3 reads TGTGCCAGCAGCTCCCCGGGGCGAACTAATGAAAAACTGTTTTTT. Translating gives CASSSPGRTNEKLFF.

The genes are TRBV5-1 and TRBJ2-7; D may match TRBD1 or TRBD2 (5 bases each). Germline CDR1 is SGHRS and CDR2 is YFSETQ. The length of the CDR3 is 14 residues. V gave up 0 bases and J gave up 2 bases, with 9 bases separating them. CDR3 sequence (DNA): TGCGCCAGCAGCTTGGCCGGGGACGCCTACGAGCAGTACTTC. Translating gives CASSLAGDAYEQYF.

This clone was seen a few times. The CDR3 DNA reads as TGTGCCAGTAGTTACAAGAGCTCCTACGAGCAGTACTTC. It yields the protein CASSYKSSYEQYF. The chain combines TRBV19 with TRBJ2-7; D is unclear. CDR1 LNHDA and CDR2 SQIVND come from the germline V gene (reference sequence). Trimming cost V 5 bases and J 0 bases, with 8 bases left between them. The CDR3 length is 13 residues.

The chain recombines TRBV29-1 with TRBJ1-4; D is unresolved. Germline CDR1 is SQVTM and CDR2 is ANQGSEA. The CDR3 consists of 13 residues. Trimming removed 6 bases from V and 4 bases from J, with 12 bases in between. The CDR3 DNA sequence: TGCAGCGTCCTAGGGCAGGTTAATGAAAAACTGTTTTTT. Residues: CSVLGQVNEKLFF. Drawing the rest from reference TRBV29-1 and TRBJ1-4, the complete variable domain is SAVISQKPSRDICQRGTSLTIQCQVDSQVTMMFWYRQQPGQSLTLIATANQGSEATYESGFVIDKFPISRPNLTFSTLTVSNMSPEDSSIYLCSVLGQVNEKLFFGSGTQLSVL.

This clone was seen a single time. The V gene is TRBV7-2, the J gene TRBJ2-7; maybe TRBD2 (6 bases). The germline V and J ends were trimmed by 5 bases and 6 bases, with 14 bases remaining between them. CDR3 length: 13 residues. Germline loops: CDR1 SGHTA, CDR2 FQGNSA. The CDR3 loop reads CASSPYRRGEQYF. The DNA for the CDR3 is TGTGCCAGCAGCCCATACAGGCGGGGCGAGCAGTACTTC.

The chain is built from TRBV6-1 and TRBJ1-2; D unclear. V lost 1 base and J lost 9, with 3 bases in between. Germline V gene data show CDR1 as MNHNS and CDR2 as SASEGT. The length of the CDR3 is 10 residues. The CDR3 reads CASSEVSYTF. The CDR3 DNA follows: TGTGCCAGCAGTGAAGTTAGCTACACCTTC.

The chain employs TRBV7-9 and TRBJ2-7, with D possibly TRBD2 on 6 matching bases. This CDR3 spans 13 amino acids. Germline assignment: CDR1 SEHNR and CDR2 FQNEAQ (reference sequence). Trimming stripped 5 bases from V and 9 bases from J, with 17 bases between. The CDR3 protein is CASSPVEGRVQYF. The CDR3 DNA reads as TGTGCCAGCAGCCCTGTGGAGGGTAGAGTGCAGTACTTC.

The chain is built from TRBV4-3 and TRBJ2-1; 10 positions agree with TRBD1. The germline CDR1 and CDR2 sequences are LGHNA and YSLEER. Trimming cost V 0 bases and J 9 bases; bases outside gene matches: 8. This CDR3 region has 16 residues. CDR3 residues: CASSQDLGGTGVEQFF. CDR3 bases: TGCGCCAGCAGCCAAGATCTTGGGGGGACAGGGGTTGAGCAGTTCTTC.

The J gene is TRBJ2-7, the V gene TRBV4-1, with 7 bases matching TRBD2. CDR3 length equals 15 residues. Trimming at V came to 0 bases and at J to 3 bases, leaving 5 bases not matched to a gene. Germline CDR1 MGHRA, CDR2 YSYEKL. The CDR3 loop reads CASSQEGLGYYEQYF. The CDR3 bases are TGCGCCAGCAGCCAAGAAGGACTAGGCTACTACGAGCAGTACTTC.

In this sample, this clone turned up a few times. The genes are TRBV6-5 and TRBJ1-4; D call uncertain. Germline V gene lookup returns CDR1 MNHEY and CDR2 SVGAGI. The CDR3 sequence is 13 residues long. Trimming left V 6 bases short and J 7 bases short, with 12 bases between. CDR3 nucleotide sequence: TGTGCCAGCAGCCCCTCCGGCCCTGAAAAACTGTTTTTT. Its translation: CASSPSGPEKLFF.

The chain links TRBV6-5 to TRBJ2-3; D remains unclear. Trimming left V 2 bases short and J 1 base short, with 10 bases between. The V gene's germline CDR1 is MNHEY and CDR2 SVGAGI. The CDR3 contains 15 residues. The chain's CDR3 is CASSYRVVGTDTQYF. DNA for the CDR3: TGTGCCAGCAGTTACCGGGTGGTAGGCACAGATACGCAGTATTTT.

This clone turned up a few times. The rearrangement links TRBV15 to TRBJ2-7; a weak D match, TRBD2 (5 bases). The CDR3 runs 12 residues. Germline V gives CDR1 LNHNV, CDR2 YYDKDF (reference sequence). V lost 5 bases and J 4 bases, leaving 9 bases between the germline ends. CDR3 region: CATSVGGYEQYF. For the CDR3, the DNA is TGTGCCACCAGCGTCGGAGGTTACGAGCAGTACTTC.

The chain has TRBV6-1 and TRBJ1-5, with a possible D match to TRBD1 (6 bases). V lost 3 bases, J lost 3 bases, and 9 bases lay in between. CDR3 length: 14 residues. The V gene's germline CDR1 is MNHNS and CDR2 SASEGT. CDR3 nucleotides: TGTGCCAGCAGTGAGGGGGGCAACAATCAGCCCCAGCATTTT. Its translation: CASSEGGNNQPQHF.

V usage is TRBV9 and J usage is TRBJ1-6, with D possibly being TRBD1 (5 bases). The CDR3 is 17 amino acids. Germline values: CDR1 SGDLS, CDR2 YYNGEE. V lost 0 bases to trimming and J lost 0 bases, with 10 bases between them. The CDR3 here is CASSVDRKSSYNSPLHF. DNA for the CDR3: TGTGCCAGCAGCGTAGACAGGAAAAGCTCCTATAATTCACCCCTCCACTTT. Full variable domain (rest looked up from reference TRBV9 and TRBJ1-6): DSGVTQTPKHLITATGQRVTLRCSPRSGDLSVYWYQQSLDQGLQFLIQYYNGEERAKGNILERFSAQQFPDLHSELNLSSLELGDSALYFCASSVDRKSSYNSPLHFGNGTRLTVT.